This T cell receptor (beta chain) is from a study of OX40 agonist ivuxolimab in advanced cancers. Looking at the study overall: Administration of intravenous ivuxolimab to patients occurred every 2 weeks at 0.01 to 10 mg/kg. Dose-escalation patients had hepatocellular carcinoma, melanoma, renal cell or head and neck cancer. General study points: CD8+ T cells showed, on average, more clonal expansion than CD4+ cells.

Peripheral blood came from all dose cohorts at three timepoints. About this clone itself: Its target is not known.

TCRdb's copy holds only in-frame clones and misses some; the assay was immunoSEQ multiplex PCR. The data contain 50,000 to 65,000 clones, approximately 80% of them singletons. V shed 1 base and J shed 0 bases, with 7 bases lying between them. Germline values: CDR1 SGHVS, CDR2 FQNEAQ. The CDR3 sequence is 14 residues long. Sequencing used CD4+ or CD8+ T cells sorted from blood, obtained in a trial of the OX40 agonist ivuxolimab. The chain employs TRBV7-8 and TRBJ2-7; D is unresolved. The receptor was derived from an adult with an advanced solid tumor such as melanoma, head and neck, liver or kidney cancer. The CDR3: CASSLDGRSYEQYF. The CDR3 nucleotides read TGTGCCAGCAGCTTAGATGGGCGCTCCTACGAGCAGTACTTC.